The 29 T cell receptor beta chains below come from one sample, sequenced in a study of blood T cell repertoires in COVID-19. TCRdb's table, derived via immunoSEQ multiplex PCR, lists solely in-frame clones and lacks some. The data show 200,000 to 300,000 clones, with about 90% seen just once and 3% to 4% held by the top ten. The specimen was PBMCs or T cells enriched from blood (not recorded which). The origin of the receptors is a woman between 40 and 50 years old with acute COVID-19.

This rearrangement joins TRBV27 to TRBJ1-1, with D unresolved. CDR1 MNHEY and CDR2 SMNVEV come from the germline V gene (reference sequence). The CDR3 has 14 residues. The germline V and J ends were trimmed by 2 bases and 2 bases, with 9 bases remaining between them. In DNA form, the CDR3 reads TGTGCCAGCAGTTTAACCCCAGTCAACACTGAAGCTTTCTTT. Its translation: CASSLTPVNTEAFF.

This chain links TRBV5-4 with TRBJ1-4, with 9 bases fitting TRBD1. The CDR3 is 14 residues long. Germline values: CDR1 SGHNT, CDR2 YYREEE (reference sequence). The V segment lost 0 bases and the J segment 6 bases; nucleotides outside the gene matches: 0. The CDR3 nucleotides are TGTGCCAGCAGCTTGGGACAGGGGGATGAAAAACTGTTTTTT. Protein sequence: CASSLGQGDEKLFF.

The chain recombines TRBV7-6 with TRBJ2-1, with 11 bases aligning to TRBD2. Germline values: CDR1 SGHVS, CDR2 FNYEAQ. The CDR3 runs 15 residues. The V segment lost 4 bases and the J segment 7 bases; nucleotides outside the gene matches: 6. The CDR3 sequence is CASSSPGLAANEQFF. In DNA, the CDR3 is TGTGCCAGCAGCTCGCCGGGACTAGCGGCTAATGAGCAGTTCTTC. The full variable domain, rest sourced from reference TRBV7-6 and TRBJ2-1, is GAGVSQSPRYKVTKRGQDVALRCDPISGHVSLYWYRQALGQGPEFLTYFNYEAQQDKSGLPNDRFSAERPEGSISTLTIQRTEQRDSAMYRCASSSPGLAANEQFFGPGTRLTVL.

The chain employs TRBV5-5 and TRBJ2-7; 10 bases match TRBD2. V gave up 4 bases and J gave up 2 bases; unmatched junction bases: 6. The V gene's germline CDR1 is SGHKS and CDR2 YYEKEE (reference sequence). There are 15 residues in the CDR3. The CDR3 bases are TGTGCCAGCAGCCGCGGGACTAGCGACGCCTACGAGCAGTACTTC. It translates to CASSRGTSDAYEQYF.

This clone occurred many times. The rearrangement links TRBV10-1 to TRBJ2-5; no clear D gene. The CDR3 covers 13 residues. V gave up 3 bases and J gave up 5 bases, with 10 bases separating them. Germline V gives CDR1 WNHNN, CDR2 SYGVQD (reference sequence). The CDR3 region is CASSERIGETQYF. The DNA of the CDR3 is TGCGCCAGCAGTGAACGTATCGGGGAGACCCAGTACTTC.

The gene calls are TRBV6-1 and TRBJ2-3; D not resolved. CDR1 is MNHNS, CDR2 SASEGT, per germline. The V gene lost 1 base and the J gene lost 7 bases, with 6 bases spanning the gap. The CDR3 runs to 12 residues. CDR3 bases: TGTGCCAGCAGTGAAGTTAGTAATACGCAGTATTTT. Translated: CASSEVSNTQYF.

The chain is built from TRBV7-2 and TRBJ1-5; D unresolved. CDR3 length: 13 amino acids. Trimming removed 1 base at V and 4 bases at J, with 5 bases between. Germline V gene lookup returns CDR1 SGHTA and CDR2 FQGNSA. CDR3 residues: CASSLDGNQPQHF. The CDR3 DNA is TGTGCCAGCAGCTTAGACGGGAATCAGCCCCAGCATTTT.

This chain uses TRBV2 with TRBJ2-5, with 7 bases that match TRBD1. V lost 6 bases, J lost 3 bases, and 7 bases stayed unmatched. The CDR3 consists of 14 residues. The germline V gene has CDR1 SNHLY and CDR2 FYNNEI. In nucleotides, the CDR3 is TGTGCCAGCAGACCAGACGGGACAGAAGAGACCCAGTACTTC. Its protein is CASRPDGTEETQYF.

V is TRBV19 and J is TRBJ2-1; TRBD1 might be the D (7 bases). Looked up from germline, CDR1 is LNHDA and CDR2 is SQIVND (reference sequence). Trimming took off 5 bases at V and 9 bases at J, with 23 bases between the two ends. This CDR3 spans 16 amino acids. DNA for the CDR3: TGTGCCAGTAGTGGGCAGGGGGGCACACGGGTGGCTGAGCAGTTCTTC. Protein sequence: CASSGQGGTRVAEQFF. Full variable domain (missing parts from reference TRBV19 and TRBJ2-1): DGGITQSPKYLFRKEGQNVTLSCEQNLNHDAMYWYRQDPGQGLRLIYYSQIVNDFQKGDIAEGYSVSREKKESFPLTVTSAQKNPTAFYLCASSGQGGTRVAEQFFGPGTRLTVL.

This chain joins TRBV7-6 and TRBJ1-4; D remains unclear. The germline V gene has CDR1 SGHVS and CDR2 FNYEAQ. V lost 1 base and J 8 bases, leaving 8 bases between the germline ends. This CDR3 contains 13 residues. CDR3 amino acids: CASSLEGGEKLFF. Written as DNA, the CDR3 is TGTGCCAGCAGCTTAGAGGGAGGCGAAAAACTGTTTTTT.

The V and J genes are TRBV4-1 and TRBJ1-2; D unclear. V was pared by 2 bases and J by 4 bases, with 11 bases between. Germline lookup yields CDR1 MGHRA and CDR2 YSYEKL. This CDR3 region has 14 residues. The CDR3 DNA follows: TGCGCCAGCAGCCAACCGGGTGGCCTCTATGGCTACACCTTC. It specifies CASSQPGGLYGYTF.

V gene TRBV10-2 combines with J gene TRBJ2-7, with a weak D call TRBD2 (6 bases). Germline-derived CDR1 and CDR2 are WSHSY and SAAADI. The CDR3 sequence is 14 residues long. The V end was cut by 1 base, the J end by 4 bases, with 11 bases between. CDR3 sequence: CASSEFSGAYEQYF. CDR3 bases: TGCGCCAGCAGTGAGTTTAGCGGAGCTTACGAGCAGTACTTC.

The chain uses TRBV11-3 and TRBJ2-1, with TRBD2 identical over 8 bases. The CDR3 consists of 16 residues. V shed 6 bases, J shed 2 bases, and the junction held 9 bases outside the gene matches. Germline V gives CDR1 SGHNT, CDR2 YENEEA. The CDR3 DNA reads as TGTGCCAGCAGATCAGCGGGAGAGCCCACCTACAATGAGCAGTTCTTC. Translation: CASRSAGEPTYNEQFF.

As to this clone: A junction end diverges from the germline sequence, so it may reflect a read error. The chain employs TRBV7-7 and TRBJ2-5, with a tentative D call TRBD1 (6 bases). This CDR3 has 13 amino acids. Germline values: CDR1 SSHAT, CDR2 FNYEAQ (reference sequence). The CDR3, as DNA: TGTGCTAGCAGCTTGGACAGTCAAGAGACCCAGTACTTC. Its translation: CASSLDSQETQYF.

This rearrangement joins TRBV5-1 to TRBJ2-2; 8 bases map to TRBD2. V lost 2 bases and J lost 7; bases outside the gene matches: 4. This CDR3 is 14 amino acids long. CDR1 SGHRS and CDR2 YFSETQ come from the germline V gene. The CDR3 DNA is TGCGCCAGCAGCTTAGCGGGAGTTGACGGGGAGCTGTTTTTT. This translates into CASSLAGVDGELFF.

The chain links TRBV5-1 to TRBJ2-2; a possible D gene is TRBD2 (5 bases). CDR1 is SGHRS and CDR2 is YFSETQ in the germline V gene. Trimming cost V 2 bases and J 5 bases, with 10 bases left between them. There are 14 residues in the CDR3. CDR3 nucleotides: TGCGCCAGCAGCTTCGAGGGAGTGACCGGGGAGCTGTTTTTT. Protein product: CASSFEGVTGELFF.

J is TRBJ2-7 and V is TRBV18, with a possible D match to TRBD2 (5 bases). Germline V gene lookup returns CDR1 KGHSH and CDR2 LQKENI. CDR3 size: 16 residues. Trimming left V 0 bases short and J 0 bases short, with 12 bases between. The CDR3 region is CASSPPGVRSSYEQYF. DNA of the CDR3: TGTGCCAGCTCACCACCGGGAGTCAGGAGCTCCTACGAGCAGTACTTC.

The chain couples TRBV3-1 (or the pseudogene TRBV3-2) to TRBJ2-1, with 16 bases lining up with TRBD2. V shed 4 bases, J shed 13 bases, and the junction held 7 bases outside the gene matches. Germline lookup yields CDR1 LGHDT and CDR2 YNNKEL (reference sequence). The CDR3 length is 15 residues. Written as DNA, the CDR3 is TGTGCCAGCAGCCTGCTGGGACTAGCGGGAGGGGGACAGTTCTTC. Translated, it gives CASSLLGLAGGGQFF.

The chain is built from TRBV5-1 and TRBJ2-1, with D perhaps TRBD1 (5 bases). V lost 7 bases to trimming and J lost 5 bases, with 13 bases between them. The V gene's germline CDR1 is SGHRS and CDR2 YFSETQ. The CDR3 is made up of 13 amino acids. CDR3 in DNA: TGCGCCAGCCGGCTAAGGGGCGACAATGAGCAGTTCTTC. Protein: CASRLRGDNEQFF.

For this clone: The germline gene is not matched at one end of the junction; a read error may be the cause. This chain uses TRBV9 with TRBJ2-2; 10 bases fit TRBD1. Germline CDR1 reads SGDLS; CDR2 reads YYNGEE. This CDR3 is built from 15 residues. CDR3 in DNA: TGTGCCAGCAGCGGGGGACAGGGGAACTCCGGGGAGCTGTTTTTT. Translation gives CASSGGQGNSGELFF.

CDR3 nucleotide sequence: TGCGCCAGCAGCTTGGGAGGGGAGGGAAGCAATCAGCCCCAGCATTTT. This sequence encodes CASSLGGEGSNQPQHF. The chain joins TRBV5-1 to TRBJ1-5, with a tentative D call TRBD1 (5 bases). The germline V gene encodes CDR1 SGHRS and CDR2 YFSETQ. The V gene lost 0 bases and the J gene lost 1 base, with 11 bases spanning the gap. The CDR3 loop spans 16 amino acids.

This clone was seen a few times. V is TRBV2 and J is TRBJ2-1; possibly TRBD1 for D (5 bases). V was shortened by 9 bases and J by 7 bases, with 13 bases between the two germline ends. Germline values: CDR1 SNHLY, CDR2 FYNNEI. This CDR3 spans 12 amino acids. For the CDR3, the DNA is TGTGCCAGTTTTCGGGCAGGGAATGAGCAGTTCTTC. Amino acid sequence: CASFRAGNEQFF.

The chain is built from TRBV27 and TRBJ2-5, with TRBD2 identical over 7 bases. There are 16 residues in the CDR3. V lost 5 bases to trimming and J lost 4 bases; unmatched junction nucleotides: 13. Germline assignment: CDR1 MNHEY and CDR2 SMNVEV (reference sequence). The CDR3 DNA sequence: TGTGCCAGCAGTCCACTAGGGGCGGGGGAGGGAGAGACCCAGTACTTC. Its protein is CASSPLGAGEGETQYF.

The chain links TRBV13 to TRBJ2-1; D is uncertain. Trimming shortened V by 6 bases and J by 4 bases, and 10 bases separated the two germline ends. This CDR3 region has 13 residues. CDR1 and CDR2 from the germline V gene are PRHDT and FYEKMQ (reference sequence). DNA of the CDR3: TGTGCCAGCAGAAATCCTCAGTACAATGAGCAGTTCTTC. It codes for CASRNPQYNEQFF.

V is TRBV5-4 and J is TRBJ2-1, with TRBD2 matching 15 bases. Germline-derived CDR1 and CDR2 are SGHNT and YYREEE (reference sequence). The CDR3 runs 18 residues. With 4 bases clipped from V and 4 bases from J, the junction kept 9 bases outside the gene matches. Written as DNA, the CDR3 is TGTGCCAGCAGCCTAGGACTAGCGGGAGGGCAGCTATACAATGAGCAGTTCTTC. Protein: CASSLGLAGGQLYNEQFF.

The V call is TRBV5-1, the J call TRBJ2-2; 9 bases fit TRBD2. This CDR3 contains 18 residues. Looked up from germline, CDR1 is SGHRS and CDR2 is YFSETQ. The J segment lost 1 base and the V segment lost 0 bases, leaving 7 bases of the junction unmatched. In DNA form, the CDR3 reads TGCGCCAGCAGCTTGGCGTTTCTAGCGGGGATGAACACCGGGGAGCTGTTTTTT. It encodes CASSLAFLAGMNTGELFF.

This clone was detected only a few times. The CDR3 sequence: CASSQVSQGAREAFF. The CDR3 DNA sequence: TGTGCCAGCAGCCAAGTAAGTCAGGGGGCGCGGGAAGCTTTCTTT. This chain joins TRBV3-1 (or the pseudogene TRBV3-2) and TRBJ1-1; 8 bases map to TRBD1. The CDR3 has 15 residues. V was pared by 1 base and J by 8 bases, with 9 bases of the junction left unmatched. From germline, CDR1 is LGHDT and CDR2 YNNKEL (reference sequence).

V gene TRBV3-1 (or the pseudogene TRBV3-2) combines with J gene TRBJ2-7; a weak D match, TRBD1 (5 bases). CDR1 is LGHDT and CDR2 is YNNKEL in the germline V gene (reference sequence). With 0 bases removed from V and 3 bases from J, the gap between germline ends came to 9 bases. The CDR3 runs to 14 residues. CDR3 coding DNA: TGTGCCAGCAGCCAAGACAGGGTAAACTACGAGCAGTACTTC. This gives the protein CASSQDRVNYEQYF.

This chain uses TRBV7-6 with TRBJ2-7; 9 bases match TRBD2. Germline V gives CDR1 SGHVS, CDR2 FNYEAQ. After removal of 2 bases from V and 1 base from J, the junction contained 6 bases not matched to a gene. CDR3 length: 16 amino acids. The CDR3 nucleotides are TGTGCCAGCAGCTTATTGGCTAGCGGGACGTCCTACGAGCAGTACTTC. Translated: CASSLLASGTSYEQYF.